This T cell receptor beta chain is from a study of T cell responses to AZD1222 COVID-19 vaccine. Data came from immunoSEQ multiplex PCR; TCRdb stores just in-frame clones and leaves some out. The sample contains roughly 100,000 clones, roughly 86% of which appear only once. Study observations and caveats: Donors were chiefly white British, with a greater number of females, and clonal diversity was perhaps underestimated. Vaccination with two AZD1222 doses was followed by a rise in Spike-specific TCR breadth and depth. Samples come after the peak T cell response, not at day 14. AZD1222 recipients seropositive at baseline numbered only 6 or 7.

In the case of this clone: The antigen is undetermined.

CDR1 is MNHEY, CDR2 SVGAGI, per germline. The V end lost 6 bases, the J end lost 0 bases, and 11 bases lay between the germline ends. The CDR3 has 14 residues. The rearrangement links TRBV6-5 to TRBJ1-1; D remains ambiguous. The TCR was taken from an adult who received the MenACWY meningococcal vaccine as a control. The source was peripheral blood, collected 28 days after the second dose of the MenACWY control vaccine. The CDR3 loop is CASSRRQVNTEAFF. CDR3 in DNA: TGTGCCAGCAGCCGCAGACAAGTGAACACTGAAGCTTTCTTT.